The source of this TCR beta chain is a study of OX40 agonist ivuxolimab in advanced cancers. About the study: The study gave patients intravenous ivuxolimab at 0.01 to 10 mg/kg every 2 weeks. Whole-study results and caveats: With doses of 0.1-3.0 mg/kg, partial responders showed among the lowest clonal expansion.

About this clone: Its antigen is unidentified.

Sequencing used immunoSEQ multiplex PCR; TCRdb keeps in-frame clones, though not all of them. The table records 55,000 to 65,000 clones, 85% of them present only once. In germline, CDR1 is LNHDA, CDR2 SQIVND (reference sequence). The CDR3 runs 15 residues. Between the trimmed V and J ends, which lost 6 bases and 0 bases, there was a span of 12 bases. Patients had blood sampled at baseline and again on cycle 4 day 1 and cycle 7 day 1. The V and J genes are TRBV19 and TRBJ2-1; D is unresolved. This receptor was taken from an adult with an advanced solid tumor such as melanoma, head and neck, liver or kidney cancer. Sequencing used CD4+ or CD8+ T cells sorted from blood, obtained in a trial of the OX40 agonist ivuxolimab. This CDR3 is CASSTDFSSYNEQFF. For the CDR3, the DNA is TGTGCCAGTAGCACCGACTTCAGCTCCTACAATGAGCAGTTCTTC.